This T cell receptor (beta chain) was obtained from a study of brain T cells in children with intractable seizures. The CDR3 contains 13 residues. Germline CDR1 and CDR2: SGHNT and YENEEA. Trimming removed 0 bases from V and 8 bases from J, with 8 bases in between. Notes on the study in general: Only CDR3 sequence similarity suggested viral specificity, without known HCMV serostatus.

Time point reported: blood from clinic visit 5 months post-surgery; TSC patient then seizure free. The sequenced cases were selected for having the highest brain T cell transcript signatures. About this clone itself: The antigen is unknown.

Assay: immunoSEQ multiplex PCR; the TCRdb copy retains only in-frame clones and omits some. The sample has around 340,000 clones, 85% to 95% seen once. The chain uses TRBV11-3 and TRBJ2-1; D unclear. The sequence was obtained from a boy under two years old with tuberous sclerosis and intractable seizures. This sample comprised peripheral blood, obtained roughly 5 months after surgery. The DNA of the CDR3 is TGTGCCAGCAGCTTAGATTCTTGGGATGAGCAGTTCTTC. Translated: CASSLDSWDEQFF.